The 22 T cell receptor beta chains listed next were all sequenced from one sample in a study of blood T cells in healthy people across ages. With a J-beta primer mix and a sample-barcoded 5' primer, a second PCR ran about 6 to 11 cycles. Each CDR3 protein is one row after TCRdb ran MiXCR on the 5' RACE reads. The repertoire holds roughly 900,000 distinct CDR3 sequences, with around 48% as singletons. Sequenced material: blood. The receptors stem from a man in his thirties or forties in good health.

This chain joins TRBV28 and TRBJ2-4, with D perhaps TRBD1 (7 bases). Looked up from germline, CDR1 is MDHEN and CDR2 is SYDVKM. Trimming removed 5 bases at V and 3 bases at J, with 14 bases between. The CDR3 is 15 amino acids. The CDR3 sequence is CASSPQGGGKNIQYF. Here the CDR3 DNA reads TGTGCCAGCAGTCCTCAGGGGGGAGGCAAAAACATTCAGTACTTC. Based on the CDR3 plus reference TRBV28 and TRBJ2-4, the full variable domain is DVKVTQSSRYLVKRTGEKVFLECVQDMDHENMFWYRQDPGLGLRLIYFSYDVKMKEKGDIPEGYSVSREKKERFSLILESASTNQTSMYLCASSPQGGGKNIQYFGAGTRLSVL.

The J gene is TRBJ1-1, the V gene TRBV7-9, with D possibly matching TRBD1 (6 bases). CDR1 and CDR2 from the germline V gene are SEHNR and FQNEAQ (reference sequence). V was clipped by 6 bases and J by 5 bases, with 19 bases between them. There are 15 residues in the CDR3. The CDR3 region is CASSYMPAGETEAFF. The CDR3, as DNA: TGTGCCAGCAGTTATATGCCCGCAGGGGAAACTGAAGCTTTCTTT.

The chain combines TRBV29-1 with TRBJ1-5; possibly TRBD1 for D (6 bases). With 4 bases removed from V and 4 bases from J, the gap between germline ends came to 11 bases. Germline CDR1 is SQVTM and CDR2 is ANQGSEA. This CDR3 region has 13 residues. The CDR3 loop reads CSVAGQPNQPQHF. CDR3 in DNA: TGCAGCGTTGCCGGACAGCCAAATCAGCCCCAGCATTTT.

V and J are TRBV6-2 or TRBV6-3 and TRBJ1-1, with a possible D match to TRBD1 (6 bases). The germline V gene has CDR1 MNHEY and CDR2 SVGEGT. V shed 2 bases and J shed 4 bases, with 26 bases lying between them. The CDR3 consists of 19 residues. CDR3 in DNA: TGTGCCAGCAGTTACCTAACCGGATGGTCGAGGGGGGCGGGCACTGAAGCTTTCTTT. Amino acids: CASSYLTGWSRGAGTEAFF.

The V and J genes are TRBV20-1 and TRBJ1-2; the match to TRBD1 covers 7 bases. CDR3 length: 14 amino acids. The trim removed 0 bases at V and 13 bases at J, leaving 14 bases unmatched. In germline, CDR1 is DFQATT, CDR2 SNEGSKA (reference sequence). The CDR3 loop is CSARDFGTEMAITF. CDR3 bases: TGCAGTGCTAGAGATTTTGGGACAGAGATGGCTATCACCTTC.

This chain's CDR3 is CSAPRTGSGDTQYF. Written as DNA, the CDR3 is TGCAGTGCCCCTCGGACGGGGAGTGGGGATACGCAGTATTTT. The J gene is TRBJ2-3, the V gene TRBV20-1; D is perhaps TRBD2 (5 bases). Germline V CDR1 and CDR2: DFQATT, SNEGSKA (reference sequence). V lost 6 bases and J lost 6, with 19 bases in between. This CDR3 spans 14 amino acids.

The chain joins TRBV6-5 to TRBJ2-7, with unresolved D. The CDR3 runs 13 residues. The V gene lost 7 bases and the J gene lost 6 bases, with 16 bases spanning the gap. CDR1 is MNHEY and CDR2 is SVGAGI in the germline V gene. The CDR3 is CASNAGPGGEQYF. CDR3 nucleotides: TGTGCCAGCAACGCCGGCCCGGGTGGCGAGCAGTACTTC.

The gene calls are TRBV27 and TRBJ2-5; 9 positions agree with TRBD2. The CDR3 is 16 amino acids. V dropped 5 bases and J dropped 0; count of bases not matched to a gene: 7. Germline CDR1 MNHEY, CDR2 SMNVEV (reference sequence). The CDR3 nucleotides are TGTGCCAGCAGTCCATGGGCGGGGGGGAACCAAGAGACCCAGTACTTC. Amino acids: CASSPWAGGNQETQYF.

This rearrangement joins TRBV7-9 to TRBJ2-5; D is unresolved. Trimming removed 5 bases at V and 0 bases at J, with 19 bases between. CDR3 length equals 17 residues. CDR1 SEHNR and CDR2 FQNEAQ come from the germline V gene (reference sequence). This CDR3 reads CASSQDTLKMYQETQYF. The CDR3 nucleotides read TGTGCCAGCAGCCAAGACACCCTAAAGATGTACCAAGAGACCCAGTACTTC.

This clonotype was counted once. V gene TRBV6-5 combines with J gene TRBJ1-1, with a tentative D call TRBD1 (6 bases). Trimming took off 8 bases at V and 6 bases at J, with 16 bases between the two ends. Germline V lookup: CDR1 MNHEY, CDR2 SVGAGI. This CDR3 is built from 13 residues. The chain's CDR3 is CASGGWGASEAFF. The CDR3 DNA reads TGTGCCAGCGGGGGATGGGGGGCTTCTGAAGCTTTCTTT.

The rearrangement uses TRBV14 and TRBJ2-1, with 9 bases aligning to TRBD2. CDR3 size: 16 residues. Germline lookup yields CDR1 SGHDN and CDR2 FVKESK. Trimming cost V 5 bases and J 6 bases; bases outside gene matches: 11. CDR3 DNA: TGTGCCAGCAGCGTACGTCCCGGACTAGCGACCAATGAGCAGTTCTTC. The encoded protein is CASSVRPGLATNEQFF.

The V and J genes are TRBV12-3 or TRBV12-4 and TRBJ2-1, with TRBD2 matching over 16 bases. The CDR3 is made up of 20 amino acids. The junction had 10 bases not matched to a gene; V was cut back by 3 bases and J by 2 bases. The CDR3 protein is CASSFREGLAGGKPYNEQFF. DNA of the CDR3: TGTGCCAGCAGTTTTCGGGAGGGACTAGCGGGGGGGAAACCCTACAATGAGCAGTTCTTC.

This rearrangement joins TRBV4-2 to TRBJ2-7, with D tentatively TRBD2 (6 bases). The V gene's germline CDR1 is LGHNA and CDR2 YNFKEQ. This CDR3 comprises 15 residues. Trimming left V 0 bases short and J 3 bases short, with 12 bases between. Here the CDR3 reads CASSQEELARYEQYF. The DNA of the CDR3 is TGTGCCAGCAGCCAAGAAGAACTAGCCCGCTACGAGCAGTACTTC.

This clonotype was observed a few times. The chain carries TRBV10-3 and TRBJ1-1; D perhaps matches TRBD1 (6 bases). V lost 3 bases, J lost 4 bases, and 15 bases lay in between. Per the germline V gene, CDR1 is ENHRY and CDR2 is SYGVKD. This CDR3 is 15 amino acids long. The CDR3 region is CAISDIGGGTTEAFF. The CDR3 DNA follows: TGTGCCATCAGTGACATAGGGGGGGGAACCACTGAAGCTTTCTTT.

The chain joins TRBV7-6 to TRBJ2-7; perhaps TRBD2 as D (5 bases). This CDR3 has 15 residues. Germline CDR1 and CDR2: SGHVS and FNYEAQ. V was trimmed by 5 bases and J by 1 base, leaving 15 bases between them. CDR3 sequence reads: CASSPALGRSYEQYF. CDR3 DNA sequence: TGTGCCAGCAGCCCTGCTCTAGGGAGATCCTACGAGCAGTACTTC.

This clonotype showed up many times. The chain employs TRBV20-1 and TRBJ2-3; no definite D call. Germline loops: CDR1 DFQATT, CDR2 SNEGSKA (reference sequence). The CDR3 is 11 amino acids. Deletions cut 5 bases from V and 3 bases from J, with 6 bases between. The CDR3 DNA follows: TGCAGTGCTCCGGGTACAGATACGCAGTATTTT. It yields the protein CSAPGTDTQYF.

The gene calls are TRBV9 and TRBJ1-2, with 11 positions matching TRBD1. This CDR3 has 16 residues. V lost 0 bases and J lost 4; bases outside the gene matches: 5. Germline lookup yields CDR1 SGDLS and CDR2 YYNGEE. The CDR3 is CASSVAPGQGGYGYTF. In nucleotides, the CDR3 is TGTGCCAGCAGCGTAGCCCCGGGACAGGGGGGCTATGGCTACACCTTC.

This chain connects TRBV6-2 or TRBV6-3 to TRBJ2-7; 8 nucleotides agree with TRBD2. Germline CDR1 is MNHEY and CDR2 is SVGEGT. V trimming: 7 bases; J trimming: 3 bases; junction bases outside the gene matches: 11. The CDR3 extends over 15 amino acids. CDR3 sequence reads: CASKSGGVVGYEQYF. CDR3 DNA sequence: TGTGCCAGCAAATCGGGAGGGGTTGTTGGCTACGAGCAGTACTTC.

The chain carries TRBV6-6 and TRBJ2-7; 12 bases are shared with TRBD1. The germline gives CDR1 MNHNY, CDR2 SVGAGI (reference sequence). The trim removed 5 bases at V and 6 bases at J, leaving 8 bases unmatched. The CDR3 has 15 residues. CDR3 sequence (DNA): TGTGCCAGCAGTAAACAAGGGACAGGGGGCATCGAGCAGTACTTC. Translated, it gives CASSKQGTGGIEQYF.

The chain carries TRBV7-2 and TRBJ2-7; either TRBD1 or TRBD2 may fit D (5 bases each). Germline loops: CDR1 SGHTA, CDR2 FQGNSA. V lost 6 bases and J 1 base, leaving 19 bases between the germline ends. The CDR3 runs to 16 residues. The CDR3 nucleotides read TGTGCCAGCAGACAGACCGCCGGGACGGGATCCTACGAGCAGTACTTC. It specifies CASRQTAGTGSYEQYF.

This clonotype has a handful of counts. The chain links TRBV12-3 or TRBV12-4 to TRBJ2-1; a possible D gene is TRBD2 (9 bases). V was shortened by 6 bases and J by 5 bases, with 26 bases between the two germline ends. This CDR3 spans 18 amino acids. The CDR3 protein is CASSQDRVAGALNNEQFF. For the CDR3, the DNA is TGTGCCAGCAGCCAGGACAGGGTAGCGGGGGCCCTTAACAATGAGCAGTTCTTC.

The V gene is TRBV27, the J gene TRBJ2-7; perhaps TRBD1 as D (5 bases). Germline V gene lookup returns CDR1 MNHEY and CDR2 SMNVEV (reference sequence). V was cut by 6 bases and J by 1 base, with 10 bases left in between. CDR3 length: 13 residues. The CDR3, as DNA: TGTGCCAGCAGAAGGGGTCCGTCCTACGAGCAGTACTTC. It codes for CASRRGPSYEQYF.